This entry lists 18 T cell receptor beta chains sequenced from one sample in a study of blood T cells in healthy people across ages. PCR was performed a second time for about 6 to 12 cycles using a sample-barcoded 5' primer and a J-beta primer mix. TCRdb ran MiXCR on the 5' RACE reads and lists one entry per CDR3 protein. In the table there are hundreds of thousands of distinct CDR3 sequences, roughly 50% of which are singletons. Input material: blood. These receptors were taken from a man in his 60s in good health.

The rearrangement links TRBV21-1 to TRBJ2-5; the D call TRBD1 from the table was never checked on the DNA. TRBV21-1 is a listed pseudogene. The CDR3 runs to 16 residues. For the CDR3, the DNA is TGTGCCAGCAGCAAGCCGGGACAAATGTACCAAGAGACCCAGTACTTC. Translation gives CASSKPGQMYQETQYF.

This chain uses TRBV6-6 with TRBJ1-4; 7 bases map to TRBD1. The CDR3 runs to 14 residues. Germline CDR1 is MNHNY and CDR2 is SVGAGI (reference sequence). The V and J ends lost 6 bases and 8 bases, in that order; junction bases with no gene match: 9. CDR3 bases: TGTGCCAGCAGATACACAGGGGAACGAGAAAAACTGTTTTTT. It codes for CASRYTGEREKLFF.

The chain recombines TRBV9 with TRBJ2-5; D is perhaps TRBD1 (6 bases). Matching the DNA end better, TRBJ2-7 makes the J call doubtful. Per the germline V gene, CDR1 is SGDLS and CDR2 is YYNGEE. The CDR3 extends over 15 amino acids. The DNA for the CDR3 is TGTGCCAGCAGCCCCCGACAGGATACGACCTACGAGCAGTACTTC. Translated: CASSPRQDTTYEQYF.

This rearrangement joins TRBV11-2 to TRBJ2-7; D not resolved. This CDR3 is built from 16 residues. Germline V lookup: CDR1 SGHAT, CDR2 FQNNGV. Trimming cost V 1 base and J 7 bases, with 20 bases left between them. CDR3 protein: CASSLASNHSYNEQYF. The CDR3 nucleotides read TGTGCCAGCAGCTTAGCCTCTAATCACTCCTACAATGAGCAGTACTTC.

This sequence joins TRBV10-3 and TRBJ2-5; 11 bases line up with TRBD2. With the DNA end fitting TRBJ2-1 better, the J assignment may be wrong. The CDR3 has 14 residues. Germline V gene sequence: CDR1 ENHRY, CDR2 SYGVKD. CDR3 bases: TGTGCCATCAGTGGGGGACTAGCGGAAGAGACCCAGTTCTTC. Protein product: CAISGGLAEETQFF.

The V gene is TRBV5-1, the J gene TRBJ2-3; D call uncertain. The CDR3 contains 14 residues. Germline V gene sequence: CDR1 SGHRS, CDR2 YFSETQ. V lost 0 bases to trimming and J lost 4 bases, with 9 bases between them. CDR3 in DNA: TGCGCCAGCAGCTTGGGACAAGAGGCAGATACGCAGTATTTT. Amino acids: CASSLGQEADTQYF.

This clonotype was counted a few times. Mismatch with germline at one junction end may stem from a read error. The rearrangement joins TRBV25-1 to TRBJ2-5; D is possibly TRBD1 or TRBD2 (6 bases each). Germline assignment: CDR1 MGHDK and CDR2 SYGVNS. This CDR3 has 14 amino acids. The CDR3 sequence is CASGEGGLMETQYF. The CDR3 DNA reads as TGTGCCAGCGGTGAGGGGGGCCTGATGGAGACCCAGTACTTC.

The J gene is TRBJ2-7, the V gene TRBV24-1, with 7 bases fitting TRBD1. The J call may be in error: the DNA end matches TRBJ2-4 better. The CDR3 length is 17 residues. Germline loops: CDR1 KGHDR, CDR2 SFDVKD. For the CDR3, the DNA is TGTGCCACCAGTGATAGCGGACAGGCCTTAGCCAAAAACATTCAGTACTTC. It specifies CATSDSGQALAKNIQYF.

This clonotype was found once. The chain couples TRBV10-3 to TRBJ1-5; no firm D call. This CDR3 contains 14 residues. CDR1 ENHRY and CDR2 SYGVKD come from the germline V gene. Trimming shortened V by 3 bases and J by 0 bases, and 6 bases separated the two germline ends. This CDR3 is CAISDSYSNQPQHF. The CDR3 nucleotides read TGTGCCATCAGTGACAGTTATAGCAATCAGCCCCAGCATTTT.

This clonotype has just a few counts. This chain uses TRBV7-9 with TRBJ1-1; no clear D gene. V lost 5 bases, J lost 4 bases, and 8 bases lay in between. CDR1 is SEHNR and CDR2 is FQNEAQ in the germline V gene (reference sequence). The CDR3 sequence is 12 residues long. In nucleotides, the CDR3 is TGTGCCAGCAGCCGCGGCCTCACTGAAGCTTTCTTT. As protein: CASSRGLTEAFF.

The chain joins TRBV7-2 to TRBJ1-4; D not certain. CDR1 and CDR2 from the germline V gene are SGHTA and FQGNSA. CDR3 length: 14 residues. The V and J ends lost 1 base and 10 bases respectively, with 13 bases between them. The CDR3 is CASSLDGPLGKLFF. The CDR3 DNA reads as TGTGCCAGCAGCTTAGACGGGCCCCTCGGAAAACTGTTTTTT.

The rearrangement joins TRBV12-3 or TRBV12-4 to TRBJ2-1; 8 bases fit TRBD2. The CDR3 is 17 amino acids. J lost 7 bases, V lost 6 bases, and 17 bases had no gene match. The CDR3 spells CASSPGTGGLVRNEQFF. CDR3 in DNA: TGTGCCAGCAGCCCTGGAACGGGGGGGCTAGTTCGGAATGAGCAGTTCTTC.

The CDR3 is CASSPGHIWRGEQYF. As DNA, the CDR3 is TGCGCCAGCAGTCCCGGTCACATCTGGAGGGGAGAGCAGTACTTC. V and J are TRBV5-1 and TRBJ2-5, with a tentative D call TRBD2 (6 bases). In germline, CDR1 is SGHRS, CDR2 YFSETQ. CDR3 length: 15 residues. The V end was cut by 5 bases, the J end by 11 bases, with 25 bases between.

J is TRBJ1-6 and V is TRBV6-5; no firm D call. The V end lost 0 bases, the J end lost 6 bases, and 9 bases lay between the germline ends. CDR3 length: 15 amino acids. CDR1 is MNHEY and CDR2 is SVGAGI in the germline V gene. Here the CDR3 DNA reads TGTGCCAGCAGTTACTCGGCAGGTTTTAATTCACCCCTCCACTTT. It translates to CASSYSAGFNSPLHF.

V is TRBV20-1 and J is TRBJ2-5; TRBD1 might be the D (6 bases). The CDR3 loop spans 14 amino acids. Germline V CDR1 and CDR2: DFQATT, SNEGSKA (reference sequence). V was trimmed by 5 bases and J by 4 bases, leaving 17 bases between them. The CDR3 protein is CSARTIEGVETQYF. CDR3 in DNA: TGCAGTGCTCGTACGATAGAGGGGGTAGAGACCCAGTACTTC.

The chain carries TRBV7-9 and TRBJ2-1; 9 bases fit TRBD2. J was trimmed by 8 bases and V by 6 bases; bases with no gene match: 5. CDR1 is SEHNR, CDR2 FQNEAQ, per germline (reference sequence). The CDR3 extends over 13 amino acids. CDR3 protein: CASSGGGAYEQFF. CDR3 coding DNA: TGTGCCAGCAGTGGCGGGGGGGCATATGAGCAGTTCTTC.

The rearrangement joins TRBV2 to TRBJ1-6; 9 positions agree with TRBD1. Germline-derived CDR1 and CDR2 are SNHLY and FYNNEI. Trimming removed 8 bases from V and 5 bases from J; junction bases left unmatched: 4. The CDR3 length is 14 residues. The CDR3 sequence: CASGTGRNNSPLHF. CDR3 in DNA: TGTGCCAGCGGGACAGGGCGTAATAATTCACCCCTCCACTTT. The full variable domain, its missing parts supplied by reference TRBV2 and TRBJ1-6, is EPEVTQTPSHQVTQMGQEVILRCVPISNHLYFYWYRQILGQKVEFLVSFYNNEISEKSEIFDDQFSVERPDGSNFTLKIRSTKLEDSAMYFCASGTGRNNSPLHFGNGTRLTVT.

There are a few counts of this clonotype. This chain links TRBV20-1 with TRBJ2-5; TRBD2 matches 8 bases. Trimming removed 0 bases from V and 2 bases from J; junction bases left unmatched: 8. CDR3 size: 16 residues. The V gene's germline CDR1 is DFQATT and CDR2 SNEGSKA (reference sequence). The CDR3 DNA reads TGCAGTGCTAGAGATGCTGCAGCGGGGGTGCAAGAGACCCAGTACTTC. It specifies CSARDAAAGVQETQYF.